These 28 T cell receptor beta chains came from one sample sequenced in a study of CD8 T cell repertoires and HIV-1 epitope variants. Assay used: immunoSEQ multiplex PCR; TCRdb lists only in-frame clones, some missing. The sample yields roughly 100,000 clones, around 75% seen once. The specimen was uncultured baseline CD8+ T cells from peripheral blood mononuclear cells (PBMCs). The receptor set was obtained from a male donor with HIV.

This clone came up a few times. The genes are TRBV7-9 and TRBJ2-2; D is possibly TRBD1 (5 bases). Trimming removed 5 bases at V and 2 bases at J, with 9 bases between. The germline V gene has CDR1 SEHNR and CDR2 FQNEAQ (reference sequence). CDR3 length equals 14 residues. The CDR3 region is CASSEDSNTGELFF. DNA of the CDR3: TGTGCCAGCAGCGAAGACAGTAACACCGGGGAGCTGTTTTTT.

This CDR3 is CASSQEETRTLLAKNIQYF. The CDR3 DNA reads TGCGCCAGCAGCCAAGAAGAGACTCGGACCCTCTTAGCCAAAAACATTCAGTACTTC. The chain joins TRBV4-1 to TRBJ2-4; the D is unclear. This CDR3 comprises 19 residues. CDR1 is MGHRA, CDR2 YSYEKL, per germline. Trimming pared 0 bases from V and 0 bases from J, leaving 18 bases between.

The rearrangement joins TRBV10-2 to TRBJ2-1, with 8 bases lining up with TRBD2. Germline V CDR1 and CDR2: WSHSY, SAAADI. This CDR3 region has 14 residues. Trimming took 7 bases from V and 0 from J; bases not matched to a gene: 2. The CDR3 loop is CASISGSSYNEQFF. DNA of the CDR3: TGCGCCAGCATAAGCGGGAGCTCCTACAATGAGCAGTTCTTC.

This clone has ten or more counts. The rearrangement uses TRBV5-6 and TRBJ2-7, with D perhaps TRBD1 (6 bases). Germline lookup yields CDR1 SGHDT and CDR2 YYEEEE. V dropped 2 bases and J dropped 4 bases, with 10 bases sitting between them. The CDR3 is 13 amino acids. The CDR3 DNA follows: TGTGCCAGCAGCTTCAGGGGTCTGTACGAGCAGTACTTC. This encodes CASSFRGLYEQYF.

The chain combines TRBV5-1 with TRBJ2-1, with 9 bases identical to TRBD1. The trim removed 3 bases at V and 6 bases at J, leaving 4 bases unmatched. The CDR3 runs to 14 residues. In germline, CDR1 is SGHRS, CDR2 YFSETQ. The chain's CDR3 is CASSSGQGRNEQFF. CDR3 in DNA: TGCGCCAGCAGCTCTGGACAGGGGCGCAATGAGCAGTTCTTC. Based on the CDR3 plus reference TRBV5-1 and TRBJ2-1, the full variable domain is KAGVTQTPRYLIKTRGQQVTLSCSPISGHRSVSWYQQTPGQGLQFLFEYFSETQRNKGNFPGRFSGRQFSNSRSEMNVSTLELGDSALYLCASSSGQGRNEQFFGPGTRLTVL.

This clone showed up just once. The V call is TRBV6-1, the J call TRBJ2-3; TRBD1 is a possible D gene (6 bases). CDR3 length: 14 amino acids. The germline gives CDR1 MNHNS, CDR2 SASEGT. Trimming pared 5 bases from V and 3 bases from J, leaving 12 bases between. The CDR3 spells CASSPGHQTDTQYF. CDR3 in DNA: TGTGCCAGCAGTCCGGGACACCAAACAGATACGCAGTATTTT.

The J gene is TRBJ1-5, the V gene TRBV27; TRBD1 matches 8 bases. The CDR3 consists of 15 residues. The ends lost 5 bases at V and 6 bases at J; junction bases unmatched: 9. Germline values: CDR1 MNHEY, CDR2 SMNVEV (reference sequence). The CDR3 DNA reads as TGTGCCAGCAGTCTCCTACCAGGGGGCACTCAGCCCCAGCATTTT. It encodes CASSLLPGGTQPQHF.

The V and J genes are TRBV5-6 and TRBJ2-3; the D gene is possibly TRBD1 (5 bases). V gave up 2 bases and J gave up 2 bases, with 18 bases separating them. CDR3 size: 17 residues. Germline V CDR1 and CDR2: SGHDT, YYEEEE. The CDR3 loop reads CASSFTLSRQTTDTQYF. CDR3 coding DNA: TGTGCCAGCAGCTTCACCCTTTCTCGACAGACCACAGATACGCAGTATTTT.

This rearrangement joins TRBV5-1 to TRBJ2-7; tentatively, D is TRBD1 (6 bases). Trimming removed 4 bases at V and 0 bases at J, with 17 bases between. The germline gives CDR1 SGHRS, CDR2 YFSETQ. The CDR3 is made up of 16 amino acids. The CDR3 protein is CASSRTTGRSSYEQYF. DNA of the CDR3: TGCGCCAGCAGCCGCACGACAGGAAGGAGCTCCTACGAGCAGTACTTC.

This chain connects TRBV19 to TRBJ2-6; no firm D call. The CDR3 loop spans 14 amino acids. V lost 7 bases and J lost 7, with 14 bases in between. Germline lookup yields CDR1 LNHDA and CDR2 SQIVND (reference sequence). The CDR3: CASNPRVGANVLTF. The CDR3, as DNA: TGTGCCAGTAACCCGCGCGTTGGAGCCAACGTCCTGACTTTC.

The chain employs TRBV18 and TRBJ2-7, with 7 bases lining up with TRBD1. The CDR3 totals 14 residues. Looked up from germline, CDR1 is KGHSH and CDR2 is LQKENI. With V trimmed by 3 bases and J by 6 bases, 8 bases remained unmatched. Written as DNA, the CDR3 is TGTGCCAGCTCACCCGCCGGACAGGACCTCGAGCAGTACTTC. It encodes CASSPAGQDLEQYF.

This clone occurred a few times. The CDR3 DNA reads TGTGCCAGCAGCTTAGGGAGGGTAGTCACTGAAGCTTTCTTT. Encoded protein: CASSLGRVVTEAFF. This chain connects TRBV7-8 to TRBJ1-1; no firm D call. Trimming left V 1 base short and J 4 bases short, with 10 bases between. Germline loops: CDR1 SGHVS, CDR2 FQNEAQ. This CDR3 is built from 14 residues. Supplemented by reference TRBV7-8 and TRBJ1-1, the full variable domain reads GAGVSQSPRYKVAKRGQDVALRCDPISGHVSLFWYQQALGQGPEFLTYFQNEAQLDKSGLPSDRFFAERPEGSVSTLKIQRTQQEDSAVYLCASSLGRVVTEAFFGQGTRLTVV.

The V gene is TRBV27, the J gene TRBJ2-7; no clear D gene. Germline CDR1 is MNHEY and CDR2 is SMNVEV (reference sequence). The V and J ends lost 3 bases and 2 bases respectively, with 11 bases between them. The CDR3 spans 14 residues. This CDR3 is CASSFSGRTYEQYF. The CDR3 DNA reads TGTGCCAGCAGTTTTTCCGGACGAACCTACGAGCAGTACTTC.

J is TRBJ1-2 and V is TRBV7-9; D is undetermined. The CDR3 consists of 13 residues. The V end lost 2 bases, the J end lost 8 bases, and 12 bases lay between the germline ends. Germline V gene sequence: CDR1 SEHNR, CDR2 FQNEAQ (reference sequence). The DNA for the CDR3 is TGTGCCAGCAGCTTAAACGCTCAAGGGGGCTACACCTTC. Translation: CASSLNAQGGYTF.

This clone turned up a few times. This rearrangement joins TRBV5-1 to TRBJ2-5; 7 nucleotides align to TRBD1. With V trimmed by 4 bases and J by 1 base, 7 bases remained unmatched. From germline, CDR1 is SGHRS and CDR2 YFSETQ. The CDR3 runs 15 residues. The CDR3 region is CASSPGTALQETQYF. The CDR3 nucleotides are TGCGCCAGCAGCCCCGGGACAGCCCTCCAAGAGACCCAGTACTTC.

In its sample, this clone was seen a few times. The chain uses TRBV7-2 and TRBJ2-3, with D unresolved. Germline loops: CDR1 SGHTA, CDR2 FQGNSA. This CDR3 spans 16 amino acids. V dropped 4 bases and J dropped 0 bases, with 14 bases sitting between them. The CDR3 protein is CASSSSFRRSTDTQYF. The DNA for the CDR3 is TGTGCCAGCAGCTCCTCGTTCCGACGTAGCACAGATACGCAGTATTTT.

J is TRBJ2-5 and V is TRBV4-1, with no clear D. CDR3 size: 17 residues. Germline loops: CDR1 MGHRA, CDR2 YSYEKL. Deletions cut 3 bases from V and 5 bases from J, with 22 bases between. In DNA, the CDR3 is TGCGCCAGCAGCCATGAAGTACTCACTCCCCATGGGGAGACCCAGTACTTC. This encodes CASSHEVLTPHGETQYF.

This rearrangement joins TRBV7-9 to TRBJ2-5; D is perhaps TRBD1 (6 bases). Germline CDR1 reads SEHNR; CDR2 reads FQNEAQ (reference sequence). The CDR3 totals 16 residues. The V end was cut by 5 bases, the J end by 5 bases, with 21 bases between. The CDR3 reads CASSQGLGQLEETQYF. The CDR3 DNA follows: TGTGCCAGCAGCCAAGGCCTTGGACAGTTAGAGGAGACCCAGTACTTC.

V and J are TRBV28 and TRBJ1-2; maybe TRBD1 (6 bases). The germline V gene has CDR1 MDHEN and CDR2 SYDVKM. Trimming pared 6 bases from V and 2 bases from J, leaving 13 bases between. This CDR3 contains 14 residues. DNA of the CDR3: TGTGCCAGCAGGGGTGGGGGCGCCAACTATGGCTACACCTTC. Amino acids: CASRGGGANYGYTF.

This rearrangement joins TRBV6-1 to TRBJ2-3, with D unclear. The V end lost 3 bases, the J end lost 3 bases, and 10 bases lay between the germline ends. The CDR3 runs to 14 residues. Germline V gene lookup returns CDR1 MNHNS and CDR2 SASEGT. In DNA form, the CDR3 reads TGTGCCAGCAGTGACGGATTATCAACAGATACGCAGTATTTT. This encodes CASSDGLSTDTQYF.

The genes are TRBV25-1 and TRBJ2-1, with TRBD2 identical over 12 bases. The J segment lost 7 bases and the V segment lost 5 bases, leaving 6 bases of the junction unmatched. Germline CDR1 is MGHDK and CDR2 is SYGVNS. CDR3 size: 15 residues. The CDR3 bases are TGTGCCAGCAGTAGACTAGCGGGAGTGGATAATGAGCAGTTCTTC. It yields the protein CASSRLAGVDNEQFF.

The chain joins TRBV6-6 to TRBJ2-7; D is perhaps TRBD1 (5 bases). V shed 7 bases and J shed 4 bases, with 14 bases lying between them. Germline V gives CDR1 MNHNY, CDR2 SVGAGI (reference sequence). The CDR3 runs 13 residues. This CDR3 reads CASTVTGSYEQYF. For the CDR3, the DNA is TGTGCCAGCACGGTAACAGGTTCTTACGAGCAGTACTTC.

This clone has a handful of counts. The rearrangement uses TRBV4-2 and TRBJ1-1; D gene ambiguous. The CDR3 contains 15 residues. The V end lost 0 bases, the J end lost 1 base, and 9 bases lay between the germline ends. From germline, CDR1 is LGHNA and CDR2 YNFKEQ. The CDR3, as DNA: TGTGCCAGCAGCCAAGAGTCCAGGCAGAACACTGAAGCTTTCTTT. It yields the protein CASSQESRQNTEAFF.

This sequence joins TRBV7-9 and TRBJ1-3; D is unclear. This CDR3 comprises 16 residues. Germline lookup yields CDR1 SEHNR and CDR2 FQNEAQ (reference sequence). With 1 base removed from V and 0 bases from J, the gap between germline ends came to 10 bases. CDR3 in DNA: TGTGCCAGCAGCTTAGAGATGGGTCCCTCTGGAAACACCATATATTTT. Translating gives CASSLEMGPSGNTIYF.

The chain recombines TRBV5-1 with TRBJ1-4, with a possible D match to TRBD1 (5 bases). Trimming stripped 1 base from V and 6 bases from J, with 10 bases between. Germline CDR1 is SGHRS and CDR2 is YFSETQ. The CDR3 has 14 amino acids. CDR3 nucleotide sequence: TGCGCCAGCAGCTTGAAGACAGTGGATGAAAAACTGTTTTTT. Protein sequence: CASSLKTVDEKLFF.

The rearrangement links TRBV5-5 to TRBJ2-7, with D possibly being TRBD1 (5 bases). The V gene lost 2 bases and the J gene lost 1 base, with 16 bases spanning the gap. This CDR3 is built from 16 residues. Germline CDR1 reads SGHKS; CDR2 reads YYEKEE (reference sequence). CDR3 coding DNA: TGTGCCAGCAGCTTCGTCAGGGCTGACAAATCCTACGAGCAGTACTTC. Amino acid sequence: CASSFVRADKSYEQYF.

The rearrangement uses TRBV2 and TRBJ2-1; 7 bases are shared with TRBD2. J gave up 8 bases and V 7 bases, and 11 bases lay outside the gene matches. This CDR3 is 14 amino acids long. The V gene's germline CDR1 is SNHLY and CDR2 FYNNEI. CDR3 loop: CASTLIMSGDEQFF. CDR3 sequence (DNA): TGTGCCAGCACTCTGATTATGAGCGGGGATGAGCAGTTCTTC.

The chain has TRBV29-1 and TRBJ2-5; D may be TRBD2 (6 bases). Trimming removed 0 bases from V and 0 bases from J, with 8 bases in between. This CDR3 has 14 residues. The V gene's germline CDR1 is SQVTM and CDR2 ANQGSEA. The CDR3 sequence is CSVEDWGDQETQYF. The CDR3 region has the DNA TGCAGCGTTGAAGATTGGGGGGACCAAGAGACCCAGTACTTC.